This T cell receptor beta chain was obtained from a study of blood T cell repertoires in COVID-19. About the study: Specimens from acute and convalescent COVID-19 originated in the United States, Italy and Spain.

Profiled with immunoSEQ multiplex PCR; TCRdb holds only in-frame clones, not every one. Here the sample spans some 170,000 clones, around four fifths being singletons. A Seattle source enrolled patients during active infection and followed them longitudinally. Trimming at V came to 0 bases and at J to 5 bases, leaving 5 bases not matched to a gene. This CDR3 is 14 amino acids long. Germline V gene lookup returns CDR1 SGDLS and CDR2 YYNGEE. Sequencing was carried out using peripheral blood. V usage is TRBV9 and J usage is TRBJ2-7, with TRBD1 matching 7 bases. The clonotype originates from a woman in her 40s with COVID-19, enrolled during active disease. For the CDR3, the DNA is TGTGCCAGCAGCGTAGGGCAAAGGGGGCACGAGCAGTACTTC. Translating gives CASSVGQRGHEQYF.